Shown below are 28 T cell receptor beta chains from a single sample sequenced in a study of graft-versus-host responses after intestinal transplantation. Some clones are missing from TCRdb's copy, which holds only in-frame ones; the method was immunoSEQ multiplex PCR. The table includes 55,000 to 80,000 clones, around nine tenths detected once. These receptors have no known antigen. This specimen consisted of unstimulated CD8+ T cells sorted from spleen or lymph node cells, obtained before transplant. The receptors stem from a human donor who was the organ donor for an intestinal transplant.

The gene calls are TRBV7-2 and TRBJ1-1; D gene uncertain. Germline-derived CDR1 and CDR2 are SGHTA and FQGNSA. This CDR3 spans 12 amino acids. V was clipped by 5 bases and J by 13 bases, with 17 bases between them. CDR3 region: CASSPAGPLGFF. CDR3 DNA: TGTGCCAGCAGCCCCGCAGGTCCCTTGGGTTTCTTT.

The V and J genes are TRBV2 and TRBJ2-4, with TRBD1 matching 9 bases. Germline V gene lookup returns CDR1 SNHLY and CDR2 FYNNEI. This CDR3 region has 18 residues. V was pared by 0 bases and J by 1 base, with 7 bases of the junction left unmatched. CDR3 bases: TGTGCCAGCAGTGAAGCTTGGGACAGGGTATTCGCCAAAAACATTCAGTACTTC. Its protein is CASSEAWDRVFAKNIQYF.

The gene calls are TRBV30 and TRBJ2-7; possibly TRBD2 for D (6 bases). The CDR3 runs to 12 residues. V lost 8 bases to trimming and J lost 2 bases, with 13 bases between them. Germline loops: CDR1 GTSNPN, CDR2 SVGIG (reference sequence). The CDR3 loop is CAGAGGPYEQYF. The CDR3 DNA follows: TGTGCCGGGGCCGGAGGGCCCTACGAGCAGTACTTC.

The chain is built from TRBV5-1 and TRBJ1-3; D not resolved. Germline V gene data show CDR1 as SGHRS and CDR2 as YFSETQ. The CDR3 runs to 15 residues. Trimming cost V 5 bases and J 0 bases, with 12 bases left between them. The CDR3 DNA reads TGCGCCAGCAGGGAAGACACCGTCTCTGGAAACACCATATATTTT. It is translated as CASREDTVSGNTIYF. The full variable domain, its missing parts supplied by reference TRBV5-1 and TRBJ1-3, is KAGVTQTPRYLIKTRGQQVTLSCSPISGHRSVSWYQQTPGQGLQFLFEYFSETQRNKGNFPGRFSGRQFSNSRSEMNVSTLELGDSALYLCASREDTVSGNTIYFGEGSWLTVV.

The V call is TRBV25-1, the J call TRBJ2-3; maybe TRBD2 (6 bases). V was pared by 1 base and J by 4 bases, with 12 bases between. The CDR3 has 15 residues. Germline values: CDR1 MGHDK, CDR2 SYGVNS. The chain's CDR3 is CASSEFNGSPDTQYF. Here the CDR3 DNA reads TGTGCCAGCAGTGAATTTAACGGGAGCCCAGATACGCAGTATTTT.

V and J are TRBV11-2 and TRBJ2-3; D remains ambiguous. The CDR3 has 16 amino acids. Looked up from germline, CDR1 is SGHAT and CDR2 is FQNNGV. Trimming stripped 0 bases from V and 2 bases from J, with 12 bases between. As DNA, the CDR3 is TGTGCCAGCAGCTTAGAAGTTGCAGGATTCACAGATACGCAGTATTTT. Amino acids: CASSLEVAGFTDTQYF.

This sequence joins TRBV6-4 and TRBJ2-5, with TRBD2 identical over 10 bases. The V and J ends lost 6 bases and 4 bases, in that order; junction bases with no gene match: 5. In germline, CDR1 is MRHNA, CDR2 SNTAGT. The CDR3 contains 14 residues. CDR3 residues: CASRASGSRETQYF. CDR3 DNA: TGTGCCAGCAGGGCTAGCGGGAGCAGAGAGACCCAGTACTTC.

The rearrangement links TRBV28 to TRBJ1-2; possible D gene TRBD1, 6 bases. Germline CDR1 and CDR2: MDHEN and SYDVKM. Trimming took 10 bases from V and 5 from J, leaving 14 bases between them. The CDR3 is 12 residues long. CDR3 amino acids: CATSTGQYGYTF. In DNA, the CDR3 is TGTGCCACCAGCACAGGGCAGTATGGCTACACCTTC.

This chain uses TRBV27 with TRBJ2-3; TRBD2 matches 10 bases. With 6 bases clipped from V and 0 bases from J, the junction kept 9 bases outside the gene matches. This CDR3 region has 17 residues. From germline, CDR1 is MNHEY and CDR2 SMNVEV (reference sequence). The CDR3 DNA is TGTGCCAGCAGCCGAGGACTAGCGGAAGGAAGCACAGATACGCAGTATTTT. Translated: CASSRGLAEGSTDTQYF.

CDR3 in amino acids: CATRGREETQYF. The CDR3 nucleotides are TGTGCCACCAGGGGCCGGGAGGAGACCCAGTACTTC. This chain links TRBV15 with TRBJ2-5; D possibly corresponds to TRBD2 (6 bases). V lost 6 bases, J lost 5 bases, and 10 bases lay in between. The germline V gene has CDR1 LNHNV and CDR2 YYDKDF (reference sequence). The CDR3 has 12 amino acids.

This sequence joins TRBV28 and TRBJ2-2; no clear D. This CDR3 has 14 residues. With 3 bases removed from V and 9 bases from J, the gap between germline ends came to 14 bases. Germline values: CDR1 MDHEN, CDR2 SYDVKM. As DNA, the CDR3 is TGTGCCAGCAGTTTGATGGCTAGAGACCGGGAGCTGTTTTTT. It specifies CASSLMARDRELFF.

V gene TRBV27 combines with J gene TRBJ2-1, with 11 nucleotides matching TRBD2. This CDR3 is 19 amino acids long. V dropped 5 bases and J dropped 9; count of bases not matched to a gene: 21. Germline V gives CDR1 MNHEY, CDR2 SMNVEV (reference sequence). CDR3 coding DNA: TGTGCCAGCAGTCCCCACGCCGGGACTAGCGGCCCTAGAGGAGGTGAGCAGTTCTTC. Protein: CASSPHAGTSGPRGGEQFF.

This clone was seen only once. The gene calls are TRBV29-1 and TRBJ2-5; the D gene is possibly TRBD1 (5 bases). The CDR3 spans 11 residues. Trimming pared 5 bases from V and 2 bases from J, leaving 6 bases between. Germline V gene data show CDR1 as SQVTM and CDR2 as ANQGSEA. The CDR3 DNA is TGCAGCGTTCAGGGACAAGAGACCCAGTACTTC. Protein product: CSVQGQETQYF. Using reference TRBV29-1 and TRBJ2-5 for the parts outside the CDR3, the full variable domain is SAVISQKPSRDICQRGTSLTIQCQVDSQVTMMFWYRQQPGQSLTLIATANQGSEATYESGFVIDKFPISRPNLTFSTLTVSNMSPEDSSIYLCSVQGQETQYFGPGTRLLVL.

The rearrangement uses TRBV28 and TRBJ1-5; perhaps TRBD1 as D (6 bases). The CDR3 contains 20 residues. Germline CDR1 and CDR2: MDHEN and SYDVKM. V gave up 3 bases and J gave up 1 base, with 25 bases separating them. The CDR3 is CASSLRRQDEVADSNQPQHF. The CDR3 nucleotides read TGTGCCAGCAGTTTGCGCAGACAGGACGAGGTCGCGGACAGCAATCAGCCCCAGCATTTT.

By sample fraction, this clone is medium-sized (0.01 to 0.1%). The CDR3 bases are TGTGCCAGCAGCCCAGCCGGGACTGGAACCTACGAGCAGTACTTC. Amino acids: CASSPAGTGTYEQYF. V is TRBV4-2 and J is TRBJ2-7; D might be TRBD2 (6 bases). In germline, CDR1 is LGHNA, CDR2 YNFKEQ. V was pared by 4 bases and J by 2 bases, with 15 bases between. The CDR3 extends over 15 amino acids.

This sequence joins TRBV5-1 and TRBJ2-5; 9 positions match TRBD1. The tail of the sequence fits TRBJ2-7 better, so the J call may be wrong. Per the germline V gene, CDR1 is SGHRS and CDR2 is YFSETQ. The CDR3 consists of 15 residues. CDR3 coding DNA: TGCGCCAGCAGCTTGGCGGACAGGGGCTCCTACGAGCAGTACTTC. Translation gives CASSLADRGSYEQYF.

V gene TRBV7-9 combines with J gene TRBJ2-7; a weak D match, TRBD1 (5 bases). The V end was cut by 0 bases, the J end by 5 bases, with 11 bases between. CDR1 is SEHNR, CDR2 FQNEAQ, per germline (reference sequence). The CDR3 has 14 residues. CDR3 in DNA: TGTGCCAGCAGCTTAGCGGGGCCTAACGACGAGCAGTACTTC. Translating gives CASSLAGPNDEQYF.

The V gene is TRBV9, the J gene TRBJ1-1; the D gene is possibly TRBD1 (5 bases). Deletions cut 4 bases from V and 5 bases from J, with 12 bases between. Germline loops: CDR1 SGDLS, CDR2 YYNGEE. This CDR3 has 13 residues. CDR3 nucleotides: TGTGCCAGCAGCCCAAGCAGGGTAACTGAAGCTTTCTTT. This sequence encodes CASSPSRVTEAFF.

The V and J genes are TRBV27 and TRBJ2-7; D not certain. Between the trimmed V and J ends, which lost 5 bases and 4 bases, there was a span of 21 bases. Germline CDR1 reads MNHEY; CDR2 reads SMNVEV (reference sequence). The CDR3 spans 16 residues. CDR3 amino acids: CASSGPSSTSPYEQYF. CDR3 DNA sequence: TGTGCCAGCAGTGGCCCCTCATCAACGTCGCCTTACGAGCAGTACTTC.

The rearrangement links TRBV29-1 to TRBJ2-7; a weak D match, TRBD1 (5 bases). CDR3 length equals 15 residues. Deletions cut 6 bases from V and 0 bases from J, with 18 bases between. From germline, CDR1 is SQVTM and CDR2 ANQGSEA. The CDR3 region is CSVHLTGESSYEQYF. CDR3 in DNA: TGCAGCGTCCACCTTACAGGAGAATCCTCCTACGAGCAGTACTTC.

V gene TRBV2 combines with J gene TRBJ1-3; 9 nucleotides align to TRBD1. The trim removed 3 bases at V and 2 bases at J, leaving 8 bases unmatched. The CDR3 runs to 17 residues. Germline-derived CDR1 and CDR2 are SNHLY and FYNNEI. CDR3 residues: CASSDHRDRAAGNTIYF. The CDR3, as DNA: TGTGCCAGCAGTGATCATCGGGACAGGGCTGCTGGAAACACCATATATTTT.

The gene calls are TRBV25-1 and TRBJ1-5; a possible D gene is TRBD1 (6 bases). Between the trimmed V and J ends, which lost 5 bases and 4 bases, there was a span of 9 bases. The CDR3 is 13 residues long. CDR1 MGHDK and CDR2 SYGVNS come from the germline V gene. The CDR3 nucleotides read TGTGCCAGCAGTAAACAGGGAAATCAGCCCCAGCATTTT. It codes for CASSKQGNQPQHF.

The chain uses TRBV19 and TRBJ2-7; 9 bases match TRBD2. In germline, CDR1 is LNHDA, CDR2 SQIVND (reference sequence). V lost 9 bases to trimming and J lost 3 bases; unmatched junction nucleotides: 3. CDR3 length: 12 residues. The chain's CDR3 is CASVSGSYEQYF. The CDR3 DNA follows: TGTGCCAGCGTTAGCGGGAGCTACGAGCAGTACTTC.

The CDR3 loop reads CASSQDRSGWGTYNEQFF. DNA for the CDR3: TGCGCCAGCAGCCAAGATCGTAGCGGGTGGGGGACTTACAATGAGCAGTTCTTC. V and J are TRBV4-1 and TRBJ2-1, with TRBD2 matching 7 bases. Losses at the gene ends were 0 bases for V and 4 bases for J; bases not matched to a gene: 12. From germline, CDR1 is MGHRA and CDR2 YSYEKL. The CDR3 is 18 residues long.

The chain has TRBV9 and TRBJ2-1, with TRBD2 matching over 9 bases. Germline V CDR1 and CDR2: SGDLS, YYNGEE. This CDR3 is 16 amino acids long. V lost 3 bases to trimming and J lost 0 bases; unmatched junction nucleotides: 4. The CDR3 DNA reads TGTGCCAGCAGCGGTAGCGGGAGAATCTCCTACAATGAGCAGTTCTTC. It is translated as CASSGSGRISYNEQFF.

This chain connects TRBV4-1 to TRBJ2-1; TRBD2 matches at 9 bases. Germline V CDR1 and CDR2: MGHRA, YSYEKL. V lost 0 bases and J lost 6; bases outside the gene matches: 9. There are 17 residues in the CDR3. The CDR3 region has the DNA TGCGCCAGCAGCCAAGATTCCAGCGGGAGGTATTTCAATGAGCAGTTCTTC. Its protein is CASSQDSSGRYFNEQFF.

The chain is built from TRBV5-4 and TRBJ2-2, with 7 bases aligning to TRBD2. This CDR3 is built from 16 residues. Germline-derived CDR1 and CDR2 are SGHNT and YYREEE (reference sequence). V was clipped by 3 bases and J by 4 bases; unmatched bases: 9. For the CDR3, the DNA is TGTGCCAGCAGCTCCCCCCTGGCGGGAGTCACCGGGGAGCTGTTTTTT. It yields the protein CASSSPLAGVTGELFF. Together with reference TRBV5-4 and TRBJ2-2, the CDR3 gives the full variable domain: ETGVTQSPTHLIKTRGQQVTLRCSSQSGHNTVSWYQQALGQGPQFIFQYYREEENGRGNFPPRFSGLQFPNYSSELNVNALELDDSALYLCASSSPLAGVTGELFFGEGSRLTVL.

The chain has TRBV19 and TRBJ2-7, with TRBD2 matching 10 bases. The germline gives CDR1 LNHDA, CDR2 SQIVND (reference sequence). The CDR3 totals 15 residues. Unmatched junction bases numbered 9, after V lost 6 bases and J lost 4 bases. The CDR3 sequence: CASSAALAGVYEQYF. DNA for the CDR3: TGTGCCAGTAGCGCGGCCCTAGCGGGAGTATACGAGCAGTACTTC.